The T cell receptor (beta chain) under discussion was sequenced for a study of blood T cell repertoires in COVID-19 (dated by TCRdb to 2019 to 2021). Some background on the complete study: Collaborator samples came from the United States, Italy and Spain and covered acute and convalescent phases of COVID-19. The repertoires were made available in a free public database intended to serve as a resource for research on the immune response to SARS-CoV-2. Where available, HLA class I and class II types were obtained from metadata supplied by the sample provider rather than from assay-based typing. Nearly every sample came with metadata listing a de-identified subject ID, COVID-19 status, age in years and sex. Samples came from the ongoing ImmuneRACE study (first 160 participants) plus 1,254 subjects from 6 global collaborators. The prospective study material was composed of cDNA or gDNA derived from T cells, B-cell-depleted T cells, or PBMCs. The dataset comprised deeply sampled blood TCRbeta repertoires from subjects exposed to, actively infected with, or recovered from COVID-19.

TCRbeta CDR3 regions were amplified from genomic DNA using the immunoSEQ Assay, a bias-controlled multiplex PCR. For the original study's pipeline: The number of nucleated cells in each sample was estimated by amplification of reference gene primers within the assay. Sequence reads were collapsed and filtered to measure the absolute abundance of every unique TCRbeta CDR3 rearrangement. For each sample, productive Simpson clonality was calculated by taking the square root of Simpson's diversity index across productive rearrangements. TCRdb re-hosts the immuneACCESS table, in-frame sequences only. Its copies lack some clones; in the studies checked, an unresolved V gene accounts for under half of them, and the cause for the rest is not known. From that table come the V and J calls and clone size; the DNA was used to work out D and trimming. This sample holds about 440,000 clones; 85% to 90% were observed only once. Roughly 4.3% of the sample is taken by the ten largest.

Note on this clone: Its specific antigen is unknown. No clone much larger than this one lies a single base away; base qualities are absent.

The collaborating institutions used their own protocols to collect whole blood in K2EDTA tubes. For TCRbeta analysis, collaborators shipped samples in one of three forms: frozen whole blood, isolated PBMCs, or DNA extracted from either of those sample types. The full study reports these points: The quantity of clinical and demographic metadata differed by source and by participant and was supplied without curation.

The germline V end is reduced by 0 bases and the J end by 2 bases; junction bases left unmatched: 3. The CDR3 goes from the cysteine to the phenylalanine over 15 residues. CDR3 DNA is the only sequence kept; it has 45 bases, read in frame from the first base. From a lookup of the germline V gene (reference sequence), CDR1 and CDR2 are GTSNPN and SVGIG. This TCR derives from a woman in her thirties with acute or convalescent COVID-19. The V gene is TRBV30 and the J gene is TRBJ2-3; 9 bases in the middle match TRBD2. The sequencing input was peripheral blood. The nucleotide sequence is TGTGCCTGGAGTGTTTCTAGCGGGGTCACAGATACGCAGTATTTT. This gives the protein CAWSVSSGVTDTQYF.